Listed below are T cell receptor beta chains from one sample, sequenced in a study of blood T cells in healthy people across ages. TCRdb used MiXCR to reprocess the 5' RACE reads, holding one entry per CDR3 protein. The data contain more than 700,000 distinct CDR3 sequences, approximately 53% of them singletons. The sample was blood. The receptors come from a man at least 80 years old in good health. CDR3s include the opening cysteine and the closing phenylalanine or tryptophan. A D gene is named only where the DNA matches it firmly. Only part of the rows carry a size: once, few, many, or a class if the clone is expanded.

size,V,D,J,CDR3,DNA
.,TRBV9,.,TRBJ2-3,CASSVLSTDTQYF,TGTGCCAGCAGCGTATTAAGCACAGATACGCAGTATTTT
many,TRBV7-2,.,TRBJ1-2,CASSLVRGTLYGYTF,TGTGCCAGCAGCTTAGTACGGGGAACGCTCTATGGCTACACCTTC
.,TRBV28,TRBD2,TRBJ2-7,CASSLSASGSSVYEQYF,TGTGCCAGCAGTTTATCGGCTAGCGGGAGTAGCGTATACGAGCAGTACTTC
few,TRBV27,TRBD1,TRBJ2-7,CASSPWTGLRGSYEQYF,TGTGCCAGCAGTCCCTGGACAGGCCTAAGGGGGTCCTACGAGCAGTACTTC
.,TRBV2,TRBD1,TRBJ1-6,CASSGGTGNSPLHF,TGTGCCAGCAGCGGGGGGACAGGCAATTCACCCCTCCACTTT
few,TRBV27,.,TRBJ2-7,CASSFSGQRGTHYEQYF,TGTGCCAGCAGTTTTTCGGGTCAACGCGGTACACACTACGAGCAGTACTTC
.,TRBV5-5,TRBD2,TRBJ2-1,CASSRSGSISYEQFF,TGTGCCAGCAGCCGTAGCGGGAGTATCTCGTATGAGCAGTTCTTC
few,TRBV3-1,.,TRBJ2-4,CASSQGVGVSKNIQYF,TGTGCCAGCAGCCAAGGAGTTGGGGTGTCCAAAAACATTCAGTACTTC
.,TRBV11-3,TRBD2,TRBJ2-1,CASSSPSLQQTGTSNERFF,TGTGCCAGCAGCTCACCCTCACTTCAGCAAACCGGGACTAGCAATGAGCGGTTCTTC
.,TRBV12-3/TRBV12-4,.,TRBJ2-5,CASSKYETQYF,TGTGCCAGCAGTAAATACGAGACCCAGTACTTC
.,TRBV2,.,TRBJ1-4,CASDDPNEKLFF,TGTGCCAGCGATGACCCTAATGAAAAACTGTTTTTT
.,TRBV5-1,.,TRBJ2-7,CASSAPSGQSHYEQYF,TGCGCCAGCAGCGCCCCCAGCGGGCAATCCCACTACGAGCAGTACTTC
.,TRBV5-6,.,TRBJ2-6,CASSFFRGFTGANVLTF,TGTGCCAGCAGCTTTTTCAGGGGTTTTACCGGGGCCAACGTCCTGACTTTC
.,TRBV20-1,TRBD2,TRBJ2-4,CSASGTGLAGVDWDEQYF,TGCAGTGCTAGTGGTACGGGACTAGCGGGGGTGGATTGGGATGAGCAGTACTTC
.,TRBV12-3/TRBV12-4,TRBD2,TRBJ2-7,CASSFRDYQYEQYF,TGTGCCAGCAGTTTCCGGGACTACCAATACGAGCAGTACTTC
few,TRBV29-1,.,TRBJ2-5,CSKLQGETQYF,TGCAGCAAACTACAGGGTGAGACCCAGTACTTC
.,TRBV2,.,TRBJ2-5,CASRAVQETQYF,TGTGCCAGCAGGGCAGTCCAAGAGACCCAGTACTTC
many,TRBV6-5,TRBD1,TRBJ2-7,CASRRDRGRTYEQYF,TGTGCCAGCAGGAGGGACAGGGGCCGTACCTACGAGCAGTACTTC
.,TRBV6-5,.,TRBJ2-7,CASSYQQSSYEQYF,TGTGCCAGCAGTTACCAGCAAAGCTCCTACGAGCAGTACTTC
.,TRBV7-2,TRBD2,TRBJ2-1,CASSGGTRGYNEQFF,TGTGCCAGCAGCGGAGGGACTAGGGGATACAATGAGCAGTTCTTC
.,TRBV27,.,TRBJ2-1,CASSLSRTPINEQFF,TGTGCCAGCAGTTTATCTAGGACCCCCATAAATGAGCAGTTCTTC
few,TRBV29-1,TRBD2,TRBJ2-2,CSVELGIAGVTGELFF,TGCAGCGTTGAATTGGGAATAGCGGGAGTAACCGGGGAGCTGTTTTTT
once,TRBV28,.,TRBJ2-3,CASRPGGVEGDTQYF,TGTGCCAGCAGACCCGGTGGGGTAGAGGGAGATACGCAGTATTTT
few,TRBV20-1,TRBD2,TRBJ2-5,CSASEGLAGVLETQYF,TGCAGTGCTAGCGAGGGACTAGCGGGAGTATTGGAGACCCAGTACTTC
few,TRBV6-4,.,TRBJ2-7,CASSKGVGDEQYF,TGTGCCAGCAGTAAGGGGGTCGGGGACGAGCAGTACTTC
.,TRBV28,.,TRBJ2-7,CASSRQAWGYYEQYF,TGTGCCAGCAGTCGACAGGCCTGGGGCTACTACGAGCAGTACTTC
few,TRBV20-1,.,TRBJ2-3,CSAHIGGLDTQYF,TGCAGTGCTCACATAGGGGGTCTTGATACGCAGTATTTT
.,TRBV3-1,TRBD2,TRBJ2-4,CASSQDIAGGGDEQYF,TGTGCCAGCAGCCAAGATATAGCGGGAGGCGGCGATGAGCAGTACTTC
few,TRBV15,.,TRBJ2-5,CATNSEQETQYF,TGTGCCACTAACTCGGAACAAGAGACCCAGTACTTC
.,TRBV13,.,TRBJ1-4,CASSFLGGGNEKLFF,TGTGCCAGCAGCTTTCTTGGGGGAGGGAATGAAAAACTGTTTTTT